The rows below give T cell receptor beta chains drawn from one sample of a study of Ad26.COV2.S vaccination and SARS-CoV-2 variants. Assay: immunoSEQ multiplex PCR; the TCRdb copy retains only in-frame clones and omits some. Among roughly 500,000 clones, roughly 89% were seen once, and the ten largest hold over 2%. The input for sequencing was peripheral blood, taken in a trial of Ad26.COV2.S vaccine versus placebo. These receptors came from a person between 18 and 60 years old who received the Ad26.COV2.S COVID-19 vaccine or a placebo. The CDR3 runs from the conserved cysteine through the conserved F or W. A D gene is named only where the DNA matches it firmly. Clone sizes are given selectively: once, few, many, or a class where the clone is expanded.

abundance: -
v_gene: TRBV7-8
j_gene: TRBJ1-4
d_gene: -
CDR3aa: CASSLIFVGDGGKLFF
CDR3nt: TGTGCCAGCAGCTTAATTTTTGTGGGAGACGGCGGAAAACTGTTTTTT

abundance: -
v_gene: TRBV7-3
j_gene: TRBJ1-2
d_gene: -
CDR3aa: CASSLMAGRGYTF
CDR3nt: TGTGCCAGCAGCTTAATGGCCGGTCGGGGCTACACCTTC

abundance: -
v_gene: TRBV5-8
j_gene: TRBJ2-3
d_gene: -
CDR3aa: CASSLARATTDTQYF
CDR3nt: TGTGCCAGCAGCTTGGCAAGGGCGACCACAGATACGCAGTATTTT

abundance: -
v_gene: TRBV4-1
j_gene: TRBJ1-3
d_gene: -
CDR3aa: CASSQDPLPWNTIYF
CDR3nt: TGCGCCAGCAGCCAAGATCCCCTCCCCTGGAACACCATATATTTT

abundance: -
v_gene: TRBV29-1
j_gene: TRBJ1-2
d_gene: -
CDR3aa: CSVEEVSGTYGYTF
CDR3nt: TGCAGCGTTGAAGAGGTCTCAGGAACCTATGGCTACACCTTC

abundance: -
v_gene: TRBV29-1
j_gene: TRBJ2-5
d_gene: -
CDR3aa: CSVGGIRRETQYF
CDR3nt: TGCAGCGTTGGGGGGATCAGGCGAGAGACCCAGTACTTC

abundance: -
v_gene: TRBV19
j_gene: TRBJ1-2
d_gene: TRBD1
CDR3aa: CASSTTGGLNYGYTF
CDR3nt: TGTGCCAGTAGTACCACAGGGGGCCTTAACTATGGCTACACCTTC

abundance: -
v_gene: TRBV11-1
j_gene: TRBJ2-7
d_gene: -
CDR3aa: CASSFEDREQYF
CDR3nt: TGTGCCAGCAGCTTTGAGGACCGCGAGCAGTACTTC

abundance: once
v_gene: TRBV5-1
j_gene: TRBJ1-1
d_gene: -
CDR3aa: CASSSWTANTEAFF
CDR3nt: TGCGCCAGCAGCTCATGGACAGCGAACACTGAAGCTTTCTTT

abundance: -
v_gene: TRBV2
j_gene: TRBJ1-1
d_gene: -
CDR3aa: CASIWDMNTEAFF
CDR3nt: TGTGCCAGCATTTGGGACATGAACACTGAAGCTTTCTTT